Following are 27 T cell receptor beta chains from one sample sequenced in a study of blood T cell repertoires in COVID-19 (dated by TCRdb to the early 2020s). The library was prepared using the immunoSEQ multiplex PCR assay. This immuneACCESS table, as held by TCRdb, lists in-frame sequences with V and J called but not all clones. Of the missing ones, under half trace to an unresolved V gene in checked studies; the others have no known cause. The sample table shows fewer than 300,000 clones, and approximately 89% are seen once. 2.2% of the sample lies in the top ten. The material sequenced was peripheral blood. Every receptor here comes from a woman in her thirties with COVID-19, enrolled during active disease.

The chain couples TRBV7-9 to TRBJ1-2, with TRBD1 as a possible D gene (6 bases). Trimming left V 4 bases short and J 1 base short, with 16 bases between. The CDR3 sequence is 16 residues long. Germline CDR1 SEHNR, CDR2 FQNEAQ (reference sequence). CDR3 sequence: CASSYPAGAFNYGYTF. CDR3 sequence (DNA): TGTGCCAGCAGCTATCCTGCAGGGGCCTTTAACTATGGCTACACCTTC.

CDR3 sequence: CASSGKTGFNYGYTF. The CDR3, as DNA: TGTGCCAGCAGCGGAAAGACAGGGTTTAACTATGGCTACACCTTC. The chain is built from TRBV9 and TRBJ1-2; 7 bases match TRBD1. The trim removed 3 bases at V and 1 base at J, leaving 6 bases unmatched. From germline, CDR1 is SGDLS and CDR2 YYNGEE. There are 15 residues in the CDR3.

The chain is built from TRBV7-2 and TRBJ2-7; TRBD2 agrees at 8 bases. CDR3 length: 16 residues. The germline CDR1 and CDR2 sequences are SGHTA and FQGNSA. The junction had 14 bases not matched to a gene; V was cut back by 8 bases and J by 2 bases. Here the CDR3 reads CASGNLIAGTTYEQYF. The CDR3 nucleotides are TGTGCCAGCGGGAACCTTATAGCGGGAACCACCTACGAGCAGTACTTC.

V usage is TRBV11-3 and J usage is TRBJ2-1; D perhaps matches TRBD1 (6 bases). V was cut by 5 bases and J by 6 bases, with 11 bases left in between. From germline, CDR1 is SGHNT and CDR2 YENEEA. The CDR3 extends over 13 amino acids. The CDR3 loop is CASSLGTLNEQFF. The DNA for the CDR3 is TGTGCCAGCAGCCTTGGGACACTCAATGAGCAGTTCTTC.

The rearrangement uses TRBV27 and TRBJ2-1; the D gene is possibly TRBD1 (5 bases). The CDR3 runs to 12 residues. Trimming stripped 5 bases from V and 8 bases from J, with 10 bases between. Germline CDR1 and CDR2: MNHEY and SMNVEV (reference sequence). CDR3 bases: TGTGCCAGCAGTCACAGGAGTGATGAGCAGTTCTTC. Its protein product is CASSHRSDEQFF.

This sequence joins TRBV11-3 and TRBJ2-1, with 9 bases lining up with TRBD1. Germline lookup yields CDR1 SGHNT and CDR2 YENEEA. The CDR3 loop spans 15 amino acids. After removal of 5 bases from V and 6 bases from J, the junction contained 8 bases not matched to a gene. CDR3 DNA sequence: TGTGCCAGCAGCAAGACCCTGACAGGGGGCAATGAGCAGTTCTTC. Translating gives CASSKTLTGGNEQFF. Based on the CDR3 plus reference TRBV11-3 and TRBJ2-1, the full variable domain is EAGVVQSPRYKIIEKKQPVAFWCNPISGHNTLYWYLQNLGQGPELLIRYENEEAVDDSQLPKDRFSAERLKGVDSTLKIQPAELGDSAVYLCASSKTLTGGNEQFFGPGTRLTVL.

This clone came up once. The chain joins TRBV28 to TRBJ2-1; 16 nucleotides line up with TRBD2. Germline trimming cut 6 bases from V and 14 bases from J; bases unmatched to any gene: 7. The CDR3 sequence is 14 residues long. From germline, CDR1 is MDHEN and CDR2 SYDVKM. The CDR3 is CASRPGTSGREEFF. In nucleotides, the CDR3 is TGTGCCAGCAGACCAGGGACTAGCGGGAGGGAGGAGTTCTTC.

The chain recombines TRBV27 with TRBJ1-2; no definite D call. The V end lost 2 bases, the J end lost 2 bases, and 6 bases lay between the germline ends. CDR1 MNHEY and CDR2 SMNVEV come from the germline V gene (reference sequence). This CDR3 spans 13 amino acids. In DNA, the CDR3 is TGTGCCAGCAGTTTACTGGGCAACTATGGCTACACCTTC. Translation: CASSLLGNYGYTF.

This rearrangement joins TRBV7-2 to TRBJ2-1; D ambiguous. CDR1 is SGHTA, CDR2 FQGNSA, per germline. The CDR3 consists of 15 residues. Between the trimmed V and J ends, which lost 1 base and 3 bases, there was a span of 10 bases. The CDR3 loop is CASSLVTGDYNEQFF. CDR3 DNA: TGTGCCAGCAGCTTAGTAACTGGAGACTACAATGAGCAGTTCTTC.

This clone was seen ten or more times. The DNA of the CDR3 is TGTGCCAGCAGTTCCGGGACAGAATCCTACGAGCAGTACTTC. As protein: CASSSGTESYEQYF. The chain has TRBV28 and TRBJ2-7; the match to TRBD1 covers 7 bases. This CDR3 contains 14 residues. V gave up 4 bases and J gave up 1 base; unmatched junction bases: 4. Germline CDR1 is MDHEN and CDR2 is SYDVKM.

A remark on this clone: Other DNA sequences in the sample encode the same CDR3. The chain recombines TRBV7-3 with TRBJ2-3; 7 bases fit TRBD2. The junction had 5 bases not matched to a gene; V was cut back by 2 bases and J by 3 bases. The V gene's germline CDR1 is SGHTA and CDR2 FQGTGA. This CDR3 contains 15 residues. CDR3 nucleotides: TGTGCCAGCAGCTTAGTGGCGGGAGATACAGATACGCAGTATTTT. Protein: CASSLVAGDTDTQYF.

The V call is TRBV6-2 or TRBV6-3, the J call TRBJ1-6; 10 bases align to TRBD1. Germline loops: CDR1 MNHEY, CDR2 SVGEGT. This CDR3 is built from 13 residues. Trimming took 6 bases from V and 14 from J; bases not matched to a gene: 7. The CDR3 nucleotides are TGTGCCAGCAGCGGGGGACAGGGGATCACCCTCCACTTT. Translating gives CASSGGQGITLHF.

This clone showed up just once. The chain carries TRBV29-1 and TRBJ1-1; D is unresolved. CDR3 length: 15 residues. Trimming stripped 7 bases from V and 8 bases from J, with 26 bases between. The germline gives CDR1 SQVTM, CDR2 ANQGSEA. The CDR3 DNA is TGCAGCGGAGCTGGGTTCGGCACAGCGGTCCTCGAAGCTTTCTTT. Protein: CSGAGFGTAVLEAFF.

The rearrangement joins TRBV10-3 to TRBJ2-3; D may be TRBD2 (8 bases). Trimming pared 0 bases from V and 6 bases from J, leaving 28 bases between. This CDR3 comprises 20 residues. Germline V gene data show CDR1 as ENHRY and CDR2 as SYGVKD. The CDR3 DNA sequence: TGTGCCATCAGTGAGTCGGGGCTAGCGGGCTCCTCAACCAGGGGGGATACGCAGTATTTT. Translation: CAISESGLAGSSTRGDTQYF.

This chain links TRBV3-1 (or the pseudogene TRBV3-2) with TRBJ1-5; D uncertain. In germline, CDR1 is LGHDT, CDR2 YNNKEL (reference sequence). The CDR3 is 15 amino acids. Trimming stripped 4 bases from V and 5 bases from J, with 15 bases between. This CDR3 reads CASSPLYSPDQPQHF. The CDR3 DNA is TGTGCCAGCAGCCCTTTGTATAGCCCCGATCAGCCCCAGCATTTT.

The rearrangement links TRBV5-1 to TRBJ1-1, with D perhaps TRBD1 (6 bases). The V end lost 2 bases, the J end lost 0 bases, and 14 bases lay between the germline ends. This CDR3 is 16 amino acids long. The germline V gene has CDR1 SGHRS and CDR2 YFSETQ. CDR3 loop: CASSFRTETLNTEAFF. For the CDR3, the DNA is TGCGCCAGCAGCTTTCGGACAGAGACCTTGAACACTGAAGCTTTCTTT. Full variable domain (rest looked up from reference TRBV5-1 and TRBJ1-1): KAGVTQTPRYLIKTRGQQVTLSCSPISGHRSVSWYQQTPGQGLQFLFEYFSETQRNKGNFPGRFSGRQFSNSRSEMNVSTLELGDSALYLCASSFRTETLNTEAFFGQGTRLTVV.

The V and J genes are TRBV2 and TRBJ1-2, with 7 bases aligning to TRBD1. Trimming took 4 bases from V and 8 from J; bases not matched to a gene: 4. This CDR3 is 12 amino acids long. The V gene's germline CDR1 is SNHLY and CDR2 FYNNEI. CDR3 nucleotide sequence: TGTGCCAGCAGTGTCGGGACAGACGGCTACACCTTC. It codes for CASSVGTDGYTF.

The rearrangement joins TRBV30 to TRBJ2-7; TRBD1 might be the D (6 bases). The V end was cut by 3 bases, the J end by 4 bases, with 13 bases between. The CDR3 consists of 13 residues. Looked up from germline, CDR1 is GTSNPN and CDR2 is SVGIG (reference sequence). CDR3 protein: CAWRAGQFYEQYF. CDR3 coding DNA: TGTGCCTGGAGGGCAGGACAGTTTTACGAGCAGTACTTC.

This clone has only one observation. The genes are TRBV4-1 and TRBJ2-7, with TRBD2 identical over 11 bases. Germline V lookup: CDR1 MGHRA, CDR2 YSYEKL. Trimming removed 4 bases from V and 5 bases from J; junction bases left unmatched: 10. This CDR3 comprises 16 residues. The CDR3: CASSPWALAGANEQYF. The CDR3 DNA sequence: TGCGCCAGCAGCCCGTGGGCACTAGCGGGAGCCAACGAGCAGTACTTC.

The chain combines TRBV19 with TRBJ1-1; D unclear. Per germline, CDR1 LNHDA and CDR2 SQIVND (reference sequence). With 5 bases removed from V and 0 bases from J, the gap between germline ends came to 13 bases. The length of the CDR3 is 15 residues. In nucleotides, the CDR3 is TGTGCCAGTAGTCCCGGAGGGTGGATGAACACTGAAGCTTTCTTT. Protein product: CASSPGGWMNTEAFF.

The rearrangement joins TRBV4-1 to TRBJ2-2; D remains ambiguous. With 4 bases removed from V and 3 bases from J, the gap between germline ends came to 3 bases. Per the germline V gene, CDR1 is MGHRA and CDR2 is YSYEKL. The CDR3 runs 12 residues. The CDR3 region is CASSPYTGELFF. The CDR3 DNA follows: TGCGCCAGCAGCCCCTACACCGGGGAGCTGTTTTTT.

The chain has TRBV29-1 and TRBJ2-3, with TRBD2 matching over 7 bases. This CDR3 has 14 residues. V shed 6 bases, J shed 0 bases, and the junction held 6 bases outside the gene matches. The germline V gene encodes CDR1 SQVTM and CDR2 ANQGSEA. CDR3 protein: CSVVTSASTDTQYF. The CDR3 region has the DNA TGCAGCGTCGTCACTAGCGCTAGCACAGATACGCAGTATTTT.

Here the CDR3 reads CATLGVKNIQYF. CDR3 DNA: TGTGCCACCTTAGGGGTCAAAAACATTCAGTACTTC. The chain couples TRBV6-5 to TRBJ2-4; D is perhaps TRBD1 (5 bases). The CDR3 contains 12 residues. V dropped 10 bases and J dropped 3 bases, with 10 bases sitting between them. Germline loops: CDR1 MNHEY, CDR2 SVGAGI.

Only a few counts were recorded for this clone. Other DNA sequences in this specimen translate into the identical CDR3. This rearrangement joins TRBV5-1 to TRBJ2-7, with D possibly TRBD1 on 5 matching bases. V was cut by 0 bases and J by 1 base, with 5 bases left in between. CDR1 and CDR2 (germline): SGHRS, YFSETQ. The CDR3 sequence is 13 residues long. CDR3 residues: CASSLGQSYEQYF. CDR3 sequence (DNA): TGCGCCAGCAGCTTGGGACAGTCCTACGAGCAGTACTTC.

V usage is TRBV19 and J usage is TRBJ1-5; D is possibly TRBD1 (5 bases). Germline V gene data show CDR1 as LNHDA and CDR2 as SQIVND (reference sequence). Between the trimmed V and J ends, which lost 1 base and 6 bases, there was a span of 16 bases. CDR3 length: 16 amino acids. This CDR3 reads CASSIVKGEGRQPQHF. The CDR3 coding sequence is TGTGCCAGTAGTATAGTTAAAGGGGAAGGGCGTCAGCCCCAGCATTTT. The full variable domain, in which reference TRBV19 and TRBJ1-5 provide the parts outside the CDR3, is DGGITQSPKYLFRKEGQNVTLSCEQNLNHDAMYWYRQDPGQGLRLIYYSQIVNDFQKGDIAEGYSVSREKKESFPLTVTSAQKNPTAFYLCASSIVKGEGRQPQHFGDGTRLSIL.

The chain links TRBV5-1 to TRBJ2-2, with D possibly matching TRBD1 (6 bases). This CDR3 region has 14 residues. Germline V gene data show CDR1 as SGHRS and CDR2 as YFSETQ. Trimming cost V 5 bases and J 7 bases, with 15 bases left between them. The CDR3 region is CASSPDRLSGELFF. CDR3 DNA: TGCGCCAGCAGTCCGGACAGACTTAGCGGGGAGCTGTTTTTT. Variable domain in full (rest from reference TRBV5-1 and TRBJ2-2): KAGVTQTPRYLIKTRGQQVTLSCSPISGHRSVSWYQQTPGQGLQFLFEYFSETQRNKGNFPGRFSGRQFSNSRSEMNVSTLELGDSALYLCASSPDRLSGELFFGEGSRLTVL.

This chain joins TRBV5-1 and TRBJ2-3; 15 nucleotides agree with TRBD2. This CDR3 has 17 amino acids. Trimming took 2 bases from V and 2 from J; bases not matched to a gene: 3. The germline gives CDR1 SGHRS, CDR2 YFSETQ. This chain's CDR3 is CASSLGTSGRPTDTQYF. The CDR3 bases are TGCGCCAGCAGCTTAGGGACTAGCGGGAGGCCCACAGATACGCAGTATTTT.